This TCR beta chain was identified in a study of graft-versus-host responses after intestinal transplantation. Findings of the study overall: Circulating GvH clones peaking coincided with falling HvG clones soon after transplant. The marrow of recipients harbored GvH clones, and ileum or blood showed some of them first.

The repertoire was sequenced with immunoSEQ multiplex PCR; TCRdb's copy has only in-frame clones and lacks some. The sample has about 40,000 clones; more than 85% are singletons. Comment on this clone: Its antigen is currently unknown.

With 8 bases removed from V and 4 bases from J, the gap between germline ends came to 13 bases. Germline-derived CDR1 and CDR2 are WNHNN and SYGVQD (reference sequence). The CDR3 has 13 amino acids. The J gene is TRBJ2-3, the V gene TRBV10-1; D may be TRBD1 (5 bases). The material sequenced was PBMCs, taken 734 days after intestinal transplantation. This receptor was taken from a human patient who received an intestinal transplant, so some T cells may come from the graft donor. The DNA of the CDR3 is TGCGCCAGCTCCATACTCAGGGCAGATACGCAGTATTTT. Its translation: CASSILRADTQYF.